The present entry profiles one T cell receptor (beta chain) with its context. Mismatch with germline at one junction end may stem from a read error. The data derive from a study of control samples from healthy donors and cancer patients. Some clones are missing from TCRdb's copy, which holds only in-frame ones; the method was immunoSEQ multiplex PCR. The table records about 34,000 clones, 85% to 90% of them present only once. In germline, CDR1 is SGHAT, CDR2 FQNNGV. The CDR3 is 17 amino acids. The sample was PBMCs. V and J are TRBV11-2 and TRBJ2-3; weak D call: TRBD2 (7 bases). The origin of this receptor is a woman aged 40 to 55 with lung cancer. The CDR3 is CASSLDGGAGATDTQYF. CDR3 DNA: TGTGCCAGCAGCCTAGATGGGGGGGCGGGGGCCACAGATACGCAGTATTTT.